This TCR beta chain was captured in a study of blood T cell repertoires in COVID-19. Study summary: Cohort 3 donors were reported recovered after two negative PCRs, clearance, or symptom resolution. PBMCs, B-cell-depleted T cells, or T cells provided the cDNA or gDNA that made up the material.

Enrollees, about 18 to 90 years old, lived in about two dozen US areas. V was trimmed by 4 bases and J by 4 bases, leaving 13 bases between them. CDR1 and CDR2 from the germline V gene are MNHEY and SMNVEV (reference sequence). There are 15 residues in the CDR3. Clones were read by immunoSEQ multiplex PCR, and TCRdb kept only the in-frame ones, dropping some. Among some 160,000 clones listed, around three quarters were seen once. The material sequenced was PBMCs or T cells enriched from blood (not recorded which). The rearrangement joins TRBV27 to TRBJ1-4; no definite D call. The TCR was taken from a woman aged 70 to 79 in a cohort exposed to, infected with or recovered from COVID-19 (not recorded which). The CDR3 loop reads CASSSSTLINEKLFF. The DNA of the CDR3 is TGTGCCAGCAGTTCCTCGACACTCATTAATGAAAAACTGTTTTTT.